A single sample is the source of the 6 T cell receptor beta chains below, sequenced in a study of CD8+CD57+ T cells in acquired aplastic anemia. Profiling of TCR beta VDJ combinations and CDR3 sequences used genomic DNA as template. TCRdb redid the calling of the reads with MiXCR, one entry per CDR3 protein. Of roughly 290,000 distinct CDR3 sequences listed, approximately 58% are singletons. Whoever was chosen for sequencing had shown CD8+CD57+ cell expansion by flow cytometry. Sequencing input: sorted CD4+, CD8+, or CD8+CD57+ T cells (not recorded which) from PBMCs. The receptors stem from a human donor with aplastic anemia.

This chain links TRBV5-1 with TRBJ1-1; the match to TRBD1 covers 12 bases. From germline, CDR1 is SGHRS and CDR2 YFSETQ. Unmatched junction bases numbered 3, after V lost 4 bases and J lost 5 bases. CDR3 length: 14 amino acids. CDR3 nucleotide sequence: TGCGCCAGCAGCGCGGGACAGGGGGCGACTGAAGCTTTCTTT. Its translation is CASSAGQGATEAFF. Full variable domain (remainder filled in from reference TRBV5-1 and TRBJ1-1): KAGVTQTPRYLIKTRGQQVTLSCSPISGHRSVSWYQQTPGQGLQFLFEYFSETQRNKGNFPGRFSGRQFSNSRSEMNVSTLELGDSALYLCASSAGQGATEAFFGQGTRLTVV.

This clonotype was observed many times. As DNA, the CDR3 is TGCAGTGCGGGGACAGGGCTAAACACCGGGGAGCTGTTTTTT. The encoded protein is CSAGTGLNTGELFF. The V and J genes are TRBV20-1 and TRBJ2-2, with 9 bases that match TRBD1. The CDR3 has 14 amino acids. With V trimmed by 6 bases and J by 2 bases, 4 bases remained unmatched. Germline CDR1 is DFQATT and CDR2 is SNEGSKA (reference sequence).

The gene calls are TRBV19 and TRBJ2-4; D may correspond to TRBD1 or TRBD2 (5 bases each). Trimming pared 4 bases from V and 7 bases from J, leaving 17 bases between. The germline V gene has CDR1 LNHDA and CDR2 SQIVND (reference sequence). This CDR3 contains 15 residues. CDR3 region: CASSTAGSGTNIQYF. The CDR3 DNA follows: TGTGCCAGTAGTACAGCCGGTTCCGGGACCAACATTCAGTACTTC.

The genes are TRBV6-5 and TRBJ2-2; D is unclear. This CDR3 is built from 13 residues. The V end was cut by 4 bases, the J end by 4 bases, with 7 bases between. Germline V CDR1 and CDR2: MNHEY, SVGAGI. Here the CDR3 DNA reads TGTGCCAGCAGTTGGGAACCCACCGGGGAGCTGTTTTTT. It is translated as CASSWEPTGELFF.

V is TRBV2 and J is TRBJ1-5; 9 bases fit TRBD1. Per germline, CDR1 SNHLY and CDR2 FYNNEI. The CDR3 has 16 residues. J gave up 7 bases and V 5 bases, and 12 bases lay outside the gene matches. The CDR3: CASSPPQTGGRQPQHF. In nucleotides, the CDR3 is TGTGCCAGCAGTCCGCCCCAGACAGGGGGTAGGCAGCCCCAGCATTTT.

The chain carries TRBV7-9 and TRBJ2-7, with TRBD2 matching 7 bases. This CDR3 comprises 16 residues. Looked up from germline, CDR1 is SEHNR and CDR2 is FQNEAQ (reference sequence). V lost 0 bases, J lost 6 bases, and 11 bases stayed unmatched. Here the CDR3 reads CASSLAGGLVNSEQYF. CDR3 DNA: TGTGCCAGCAGCTTAGCGGGCGGACTAGTCAACTCCGAGCAGTACTTC.